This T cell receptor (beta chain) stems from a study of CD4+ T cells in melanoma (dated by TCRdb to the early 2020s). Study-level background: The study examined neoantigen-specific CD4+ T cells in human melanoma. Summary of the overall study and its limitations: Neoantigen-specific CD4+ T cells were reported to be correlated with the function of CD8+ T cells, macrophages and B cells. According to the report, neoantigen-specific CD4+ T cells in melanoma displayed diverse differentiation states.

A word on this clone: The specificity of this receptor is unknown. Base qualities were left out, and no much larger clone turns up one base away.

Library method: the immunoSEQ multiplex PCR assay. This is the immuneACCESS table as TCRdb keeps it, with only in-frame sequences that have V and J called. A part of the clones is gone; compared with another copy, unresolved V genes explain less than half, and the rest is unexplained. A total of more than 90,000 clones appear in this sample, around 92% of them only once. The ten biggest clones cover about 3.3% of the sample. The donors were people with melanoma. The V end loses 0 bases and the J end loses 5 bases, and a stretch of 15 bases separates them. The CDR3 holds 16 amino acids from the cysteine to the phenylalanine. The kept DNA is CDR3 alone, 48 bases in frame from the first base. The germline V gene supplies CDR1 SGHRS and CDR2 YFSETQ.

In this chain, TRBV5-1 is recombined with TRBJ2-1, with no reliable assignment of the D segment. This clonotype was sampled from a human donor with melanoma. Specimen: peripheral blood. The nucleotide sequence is TGCGCCAGCAGCTTGGATGGCACCCTAGGCCACAATGAGCAGTTCTTC. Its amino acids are CASSLDGTLGHNEQFF.